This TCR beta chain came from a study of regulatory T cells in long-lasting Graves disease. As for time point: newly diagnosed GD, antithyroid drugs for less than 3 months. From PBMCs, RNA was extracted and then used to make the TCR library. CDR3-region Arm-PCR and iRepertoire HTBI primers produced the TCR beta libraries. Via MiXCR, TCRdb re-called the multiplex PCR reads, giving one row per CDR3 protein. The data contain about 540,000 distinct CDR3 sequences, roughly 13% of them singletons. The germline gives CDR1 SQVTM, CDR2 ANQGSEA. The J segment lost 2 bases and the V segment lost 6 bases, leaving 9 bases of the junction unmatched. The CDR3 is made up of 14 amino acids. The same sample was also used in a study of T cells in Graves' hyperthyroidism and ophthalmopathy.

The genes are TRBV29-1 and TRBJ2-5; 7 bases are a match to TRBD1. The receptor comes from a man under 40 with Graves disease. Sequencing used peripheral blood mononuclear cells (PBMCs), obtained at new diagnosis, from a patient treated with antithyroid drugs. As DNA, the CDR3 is TGCAGCGTCTTCGAGGACAGGACTCAAGAGACCCAGTACTTC. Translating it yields CSVFEDRTQETQYF.